This record concerns one TCR beta chain sequence. The data were obtained in a study of blood T cell repertoires in COVID-19. Authors' analysis steps: Reference gene primers were amplified, and this amplification served to estimate nucleated cell counts. This table comes from immunoSEQ multiplex PCR, and its TCRdb copy is limited to in-frame clones, with some not included. That table gives V, J and clone size, and the DNA gave D and trimming. The sample records about 180,000 clones, roughly nine tenths being singletons. V lost 1 base, J lost 0 bases, and 7 bases lay in between. Looked up from germline, CDR1 is SGHTA and CDR2 is FQGNSA. There are 15 residues in the CDR3.

This clonotype was obtained from a human donor with acute COVID-19. The donor label of this sample is uncertain. The chain is built from TRBV7-2 and TRBJ1-5; unclear D gene. Sequenced input: PBMCs or T cells enriched from blood (not recorded which). The CDR3 protein is CASSLVGDSNQPQHF. As DNA, the CDR3 is TGTGCCAGCAGCTTAGTAGGAGATAGCAATCAGCCCCAGCATTTT.